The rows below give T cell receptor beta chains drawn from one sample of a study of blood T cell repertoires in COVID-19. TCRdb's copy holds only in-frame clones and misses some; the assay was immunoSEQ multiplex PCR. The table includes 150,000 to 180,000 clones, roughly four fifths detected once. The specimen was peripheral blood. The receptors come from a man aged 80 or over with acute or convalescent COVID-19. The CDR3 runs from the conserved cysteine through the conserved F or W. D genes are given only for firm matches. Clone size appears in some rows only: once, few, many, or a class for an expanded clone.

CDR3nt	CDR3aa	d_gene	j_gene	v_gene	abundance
TGCGCCAGCAGGCCTACAGAGAACACTGAAGCTTTCTTT	CASRPTENTEAFF	-	TRBJ1-1	TRBV5-1	-
TGTGCCAGCAGCCCTAGCCCGGGGATCACAGATACGCAGTATTTT	CASSPSPGITDTQYF	-	TRBJ2-3	TRBV7-2	-
TGTGCCAGCAGCTTAGACCAGGGAGGCGAGCAGTACTTC	CASSLDQGGEQYF	-	TRBJ2-7	TRBV7-9	many
TGTGCCAGCAGGGACGGACAGGGGATCGGCTACACCTTC	CASRDGQGIGYTF	TRBD1	TRBJ1-2	TRBV2	-
TGCGCCAGCAGCTATACAGGAGATAATGAAAAACTGTTTTTT	CASSYTGDNEKLFF	-	TRBJ1-4	TRBV5-1	-
TGTGCCAGCAGCTCCAGGGGTGGAAACACCATATATTTT	CASSSRGGNTIYF	-	TRBJ1-3	TRBV7-6	-
TGCGCCAGCAGACCCACGGGCATTTCCGGGACTAGCGGAAACACCGGGGAGCTGTTTTTT	CASRPTGISGTSGNTGELFF	TRBD2	TRBJ2-2	TRBV5-1	few
TGTGCCAGCAGTGTTCAGGGGAATCTCCTTGGAAACACCATATATTTT	CASSVQGNLLGNTIYF	-	TRBJ1-3	TRBV25-1	-
TGTGCCAGCAGGACCGGGACAGGGAAGAGCTACACCTTC	CASRTGTGKSYTF	TRBD1	TRBJ1-2	TRBV6-6	-
TGTGCCAGCAGCTTAGGGGGACACGGGAATCAGCCCCAGCATTTT	CASSLGGHGNQPQHF	-	TRBJ1-5	TRBV7-8	few
TGTGCCAGCAGCCCTGGGGGCGCCGCGACTGAAGCTTTCTTT	CASSPGGAATEAFF	-	TRBJ1-1	TRBV7-2	-
TGTGCCAGCACCTCGACTCCGGGACAGGTCTCTTTCACCTTC	CASTSTPGQVSFTF	TRBD1	TRBJ1-2	TRBV28	-
TGTGCCAGCAGCCAAGTTGCGACAGATCCCTACAATGAGCAGTTCTTC	CASSQVATDPYNEQFF	-	TRBJ2-1	TRBV3-1/TRBV3-2	-
TGTGCCAGCAGGGATGGTTCCGGGACAGGGTATCAGCCCCAGCATTTT	CASRDGSGTGYQPQHF	TRBD1	TRBJ1-5	TRBV25-1	-
TGTGCCAGCAGGACCTGGACAGATGCCACGAACACCGGGGAGCTGTTTTTT	CASRTWTDATNTGELFF	-	TRBJ2-2	TRBV2	-
TGCAGTGTGAGACCACAGGGGGCGATAACTGAAGCTTTCTTT	CSVRPQGAITEAFF	TRBD1	TRBJ1-1	TRBV29-1	-
TGTGCCAGCAGTCCCGGGGTTGGGTTTGGGGAGACCCAGTACTTC	CASSPGVGFGETQYF	-	TRBJ2-5	TRBV6-2/TRBV6-3	-
TGCGCCAGCAGCCAGGCCCCAGCGGTGGCAAACACCGGGGAGCTGTTTTTT	CASSQAPAVANTGELFF	-	TRBJ2-2	TRBV4-3	-
TGTGCCAGCAGTTTAAACCCCCAGGGTGTTGACTACACCTTC	CASSLNPQGVDYTF	-	TRBJ1-2	TRBV7-3	-
TGTGCCAGCAGTTTGACAGACGGTGAAGCTTTCTTT	CASSLTDGEAFF	-	TRBJ1-1	TRBV12-3/TRBV12-4	-
TGTGCCAGCGGATTTAATGAGGGTTCTGAAGCTTTCTTT	CASGFNEGSEAFF	-	TRBJ1-1	TRBV14	-
TGCGCCAGCGGGCTAGCGGGAGGCACAGATACGCAGTATTTT	CASGLAGGTDTQYF	TRBD2	TRBJ2-3	TRBV5-1	-
TGTGCCAGCAGCCCGCGGACAGTTGGAGGCACCATATATTTT	CASSPRTVGGTIYF	-	TRBJ1-3	TRBV7-9	few
TGTGCCAGCAGCTTACGACTAGCGGGGGGCACCGGGGAGCTGTTTTTT	CASSLRLAGGTGELFF	TRBD2	TRBJ2-2	TRBV7-2	once
TGTGCCAGTAGTGGACAGAACTATGGCTACACCTTC	CASSGQNYGYTF	-	TRBJ1-2	TRBV19	-
TGTGCCAGTAGTACAGTCACAGGGCGTGGAGATACGCAGTATTTT	CASSTVTGRGDTQYF	-	TRBJ2-3	TRBV19	-
TGTGCCAGCAGTGACTTAGGGACAGAATCGGATTCACCCCTCCACTTT	CASSDLGTESDSPLHF	TRBD1	TRBJ1-6	TRBV2	-